Described below is a single T cell receptor (beta chain) sequence and its context. As originally analysed: Reference gene primer amplification gave nucleated cell count estimates. Sequencing used immunoSEQ multiplex PCR; TCRdb keeps in-frame clones, though not all of them. For V, J and clone size, that table is used; D and trimming come from the DNA. The table has roughly 100,000 clones, 70% to 85% seen once; the top ten hold approximately 6.8%. From germline, CDR1 is SGDLS and CDR2 YYNGEE. The V and J ends lost 4 bases and 5 bases, in that order; junction bases with no gene match: 5. This CDR3 region has 16 residues. This entry comes from a study of blood T cell repertoires in COVID-19. Study at large: COVID-19 samples from acute and convalescent phases originated in the United States, Italy and Spain. PBMCs, B-cell-depleted T cells, or T cells were the source of the cDNA or gDNA that made up the material.

This receptor was taken from a man in his 70s with acute or convalescent COVID-19. The chain couples TRBV9 to TRBJ2-3; 15 bases match TRBD2. Sequences were obtained from peripheral blood. In DNA form, the CDR3 reads TGTGCCAGCAGCCCCGGGACTAGCGGGGGGATAGATACGCAGTATTTT. Protein sequence: CASSPGTSGGIDTQYF.